What follows are 22 T cell receptor beta chains derived from one specimen sequenced in a study of T cell responses to AZD1222 COVID-19 vaccine. Repertoires were generated with immunoSEQ multiplex PCR, while TCRdb's copy carries only in-frame clones and drops some. Of tens of thousands of clones listed, over 75% are singletons. The source material was peripheral blood, sampled on day 0 of MenACWY control vaccination. The receptor source for this set is an adult in good health.

A single count supports this clone. The chain links TRBV7-2 to TRBJ1-4; TRBD1 agrees at 9 bases. CDR3 length: 14 amino acids. With V trimmed by 3 bases and J by 8 bases, 4 bases remained unmatched. CDR1 is SGHTA and CDR2 is FQGNSA in the germline V gene. CDR3 sequence reads: CASSFRQGGEKLFF. DNA for the CDR3: TGTGCCAGCAGCTTTAGACAGGGGGGGGAAAAACTGTTTTTT.

This chain connects TRBV30 to TRBJ1-1; D remains ambiguous. V was cut by 0 bases and J by 3 bases, with 8 bases left in between. Germline V gives CDR1 GTSNPN, CDR2 SVGIG (reference sequence). The CDR3 spans 13 residues. The CDR3 sequence: CAWSVTPDTEAFF. The CDR3 bases are TGTGCCTGGAGTGTAACCCCGGACACTGAAGCTTTCTTT.

This rearrangement joins TRBV18 to TRBJ2-1; D perhaps matches TRBD1 (7 bases). CDR3 size: 13 residues. Trimming took 5 bases from V and 7 from J, leaving 12 bases between them. The germline V gene has CDR1 KGHSH and CDR2 LQKENI. CDR3 coding DNA: TGTGCCAGCTCAAAGACAGGGAGGAATGAGCAGTTCTTC. Residues: CASSKTGRNEQFF.

The chain is built from TRBV30 and TRBJ1-2; no clear D gene. V lost 8 bases to trimming and J lost 4 bases, with 14 bases between them. The CDR3 is 12 amino acids. Germline-derived CDR1 and CDR2 are GTSNPN and SVGIG (reference sequence). CDR3 protein: CALDGQSYGYTF. DNA for the CDR3: TGTGCCCTGGACGGGCAGAGCTATGGCTACACCTTC. The complete variable domain, with remaining parts taken from reference TRBV30 and TRBJ1-2, reads SQTIHQWPATLVQPVGSPLSLECTVEGTSNPNLYWYRQAAGRGLQLLFYSVGIGQISSEVPQNLSASRPQDRQFILSSKKLLLSDSGFYLCALDGQSYGYTFGSGTRLTVV.

The chain combines TRBV12-3 or TRBV12-4 with TRBJ2-1; 8 bases map to TRBD1. V shed 6 bases and J 5 bases; nucleotides not matched to a gene: 0. There are 12 residues in the CDR3. The DNA for the CDR3 is TGTGCCAGCAGGGACAGGGACAATGAGCAGTTCTTC. Translating it yields CASRDRDNEQFF.

The chain links TRBV11-3 to TRBJ2-3, with a possible D match to TRBD2 (6 bases). V was clipped by 3 bases and J by 0 bases, with 10 bases between them. CDR1 is SGHNT, CDR2 YENEEA, per germline. This CDR3 has 15 amino acids. CDR3 amino acids: CASSLGGSSTDTQYF. Written as DNA, the CDR3 is TGTGCCAGCAGCTTGGGGGGATCTAGCACAGATACGCAGTATTTT. Combining the CDR3 with reference TRBV11-3 and TRBJ2-3 gives the whole variable domain EAGVVQSPRYKIIEKKQPVAFWCNPISGHNTLYWYLQNLGQGPELLIRYENEEAVDDSQLPKDRFSAERLKGVDSTLKIQPAELGDSAVYLCASSLGGSSTDTQYFGPGTRLTVL.

The gene calls are TRBV12-3 or TRBV12-4 and TRBJ2-1; D perhaps matches TRBD1 (5 bases). With 8 bases removed from V and 7 bases from J, the gap between germline ends came to 12 bases. The CDR3 totals 12 residues. The CDR3 DNA reads TGTGCCAGCTCAAAAAGGGGAAATGAGCAGTTCTTC. Protein: CASSKRGNEQFF.

V is TRBV2 and J is TRBJ2-1; 15 nucleotides align to TRBD2. The trim removed 3 bases at V and 4 bases at J, leaving 1 base unmatched. Germline loops: CDR1 SNHLY, CDR2 FYNNEI. The CDR3 contains 16 residues. The CDR3 spells CASSEGLAGGYNEQFF. Written as DNA, the CDR3 is TGTGCCAGCAGTGAGGGACTAGCGGGGGGTTACAATGAGCAGTTCTTC.

This clone is a singleton in its sample. The J gene is TRBJ2-5, the V gene TRBV19; 13 nucleotides match TRBD2. CDR3 size: 16 residues. Germline values: CDR1 LNHDA, CDR2 SQIVND (reference sequence). The V gene end was trimmed by 7 bases and the J gene end by 5 bases; junction bases not matched to a gene: 10. The CDR3 bases are TGTGCCAGTACCCCAACTAGCGGGGGGGCCTTTGAGACCCAGTACTTC. Amino acids: CASTPTSGGAFETQYF.

CDR3 DNA sequence: TGCAGCGTTATAGGGCCAAGGAACTACGAGCAGTACTTC. It yields the protein CSVIGPRNYEQYF. V is TRBV29-1 and J is TRBJ2-7; D is undetermined. The CDR3 sequence is 13 residues long. V was cut by 5 bases and J by 3 bases, with 14 bases left in between. Germline V gives CDR1 SQVTM, CDR2 ANQGSEA.

V usage is TRBV5-1 and J usage is TRBJ1-4; 7 bases are shared with TRBD1. Germline V lookup: CDR1 SGHRS, CDR2 YFSETQ. The CDR3 runs to 13 residues. The trim removed 5 bases at V and 5 bases at J, leaving 3 bases unmatched. CDR3 loop: CASRQGMNEKLFF. The CDR3 bases are TGCGCCAGCAGACAGGGGATGAATGAAAAACTGTTTTTT. Full variable domain (missing parts from reference TRBV5-1 and TRBJ1-4): KAGVTQTPRYLIKTRGQQVTLSCSPISGHRSVSWYQQTPGQGLQFLFEYFSETQRNKGNFPGRFSGRQFSNSRSEMNVSTLELGDSALYLCASRQGMNEKLFFGSGTQLSVL.

The chain is built from TRBV2 and TRBJ2-4; maybe TRBD1 (5 bases). Germline-derived CDR1 and CDR2 are SNHLY and FYNNEI. The CDR3 is made up of 14 amino acids. With 8 bases removed from V and 0 bases from J, the gap between germline ends came to 11 bases. The CDR3, as DNA: TGTGCCAGCGAAGGGGTGGGAGCCAAAAACATTCAGTACTTC. Protein: CASEGVGAKNIQYF.

The chain combines TRBV3-1 (or the pseudogene TRBV3-2) with TRBJ2-2; TRBD1 matches 8 bases. CDR3 size: 16 residues. With 1 base clipped from V and 6 bases from J, the junction kept 7 bases outside the gene matches. Germline CDR1 reads LGHDT; CDR2 reads YNNKEL (reference sequence). The CDR3 reads CASSQGPTGGPGELFF. The CDR3 nucleotides are TGTGCCAGCAGCCAAGGGCCAACAGGGGGACCCGGGGAGCTGTTTTTT.

The gene calls are TRBV28 and TRBJ1-2; no definite D call. Germline V lookup: CDR1 MDHEN, CDR2 SYDVKM. V lost 3 bases, J lost 2 bases, and 13 bases lay in between. The CDR3 covers 15 residues. In DNA form, the CDR3 reads TGTGCCAGCAGTTTCCTTCGGGCAGGCAACTATGGCTACACCTTC. Translation gives CASSFLRAGNYGYTF.

V usage is TRBV3-1 (or the pseudogene TRBV3-2) and J usage is TRBJ2-7, with D tentatively TRBD2 (6 bases). The CDR3 is 12 residues long. The V gene lost 0 bases and the J gene lost 9 bases, with 9 bases spanning the gap. Per germline, CDR1 LGHDT and CDR2 YNNKEL (reference sequence). Here the CDR3 DNA reads TGTGCCAGCAGCCAAGATAGGAGGGGGCAGTACTTC. Amino acid sequence: CASSQDRRGQYF.

This clone came up a few times. The rearrangement links TRBV5-6 to TRBJ1-5, with TRBD1 as a possible D gene (5 bases). This CDR3 is 16 amino acids long. CDR1 is SGHDT and CDR2 is YYEEEE in the germline V gene. V lost 6 bases and J 3 bases, leaving 19 bases between the germline ends. CDR3 region: CASTQGGQRLNQPQHF. In DNA, the CDR3 is TGTGCCAGCACGCAGGGAGGGCAGAGACTCAATCAGCCCCAGCATTTT.

This clone came up once. The chain couples TRBV27 to TRBJ1-4; D gene unclear. CDR3 length equals 18 residues. The germline V gene has CDR1 MNHEY and CDR2 SMNVEV (reference sequence). V was trimmed by 2 bases and J by 3 bases, leaving 19 bases between them. For the CDR3, the DNA is TGTGCCAGCAGTTTACCCTGGCAGGAGCATACACCTAATGAAAAACTGTTTTTT. It codes for CASSLPWQEHTPNEKLFF.

CDR3 residues: CASSQEGGVTYNEQFF. CDR3 coding DNA: TGTGCCAGCAGCCAAGAGGGGGGCGTTACCTACAATGAGCAGTTCTTC. The rearrangement uses TRBV3-1 (or the pseudogene TRBV3-2) and TRBJ2-1, with D perhaps given as TRBD1 or TRBD2 (6 bases each). CDR3 length equals 16 residues. The germline CDR1 and CDR2 sequences are LGHDT and YNNKEL (reference sequence). With 0 bases removed from V and 2 bases from J, the gap between germline ends came to 11 bases.

The V call is TRBV10-3, the J call TRBJ2-7; the D call may be TRBD1 or TRBD2 (6 bases each). The V gene lost 4 bases and the J gene lost 4 bases, with 23 bases spanning the gap. Germline lookup yields CDR1 ENHRY and CDR2 SYGVKD. The length of the CDR3 is 17 residues. DNA for the CDR3: TGTGCCATCAGTGGGGAGGTGAGGGACACAACTATTTACGAGCAGTACTTC. This gives the protein CAISGEVRDTTIYEQYF.

The chain couples TRBV9 to TRBJ2-7; D gene ambiguous. V was trimmed by 2 bases and J by 3 bases, leaving 9 bases between them. Per the germline V gene, CDR1 is SGDLS and CDR2 is YYNGEE. The length of the CDR3 is 13 residues. As DNA, the CDR3 is TGTGCCAGCAGCGTCTCTCCCGGCTACGAGCAGTACTTC. As protein: CASSVSPGYEQYF.

The chain couples TRBV6-6 to TRBJ2-5; D might be TRBD2 (5 bases). Germline V gives CDR1 MNHNY, CDR2 SVGAGI (reference sequence). The CDR3 consists of 13 residues. The ends were cut back, 5 bases at V and 5 bases at J, with 12 bases in the middle. CDR3 DNA sequence: TGTGCCAGCAGTGCCTCGAGAGGGGAGACCCAGTACTTC. Protein sequence: CASSASRGETQYF.

The rearrangement joins TRBV13 to TRBJ1-2, with D hard to call. V was trimmed by 3 bases and J by 0 bases, leaving 11 bases between them. The CDR3 contains 15 residues. Germline V CDR1 and CDR2: PRHDT, FYEKMQ (reference sequence). For the CDR3, the DNA is TGTGCCAGCAGCTTGACCCCAACAGCTAACTATGGCTACACCTTC. Translated: CASSLTPTANYGYTF.